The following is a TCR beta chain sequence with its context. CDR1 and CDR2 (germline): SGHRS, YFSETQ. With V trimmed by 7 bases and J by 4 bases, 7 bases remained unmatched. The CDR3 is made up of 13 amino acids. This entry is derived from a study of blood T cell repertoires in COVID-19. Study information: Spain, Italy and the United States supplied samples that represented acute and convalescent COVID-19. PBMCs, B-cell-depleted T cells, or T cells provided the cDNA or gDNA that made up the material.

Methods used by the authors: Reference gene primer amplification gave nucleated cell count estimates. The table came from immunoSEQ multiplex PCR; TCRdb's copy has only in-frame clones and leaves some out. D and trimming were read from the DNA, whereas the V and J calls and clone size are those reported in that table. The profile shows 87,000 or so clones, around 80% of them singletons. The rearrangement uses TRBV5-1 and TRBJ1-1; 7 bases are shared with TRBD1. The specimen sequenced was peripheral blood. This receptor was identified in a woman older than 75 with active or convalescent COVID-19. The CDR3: CASSYPGGTEAFF. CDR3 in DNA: TGCGCCAGCTCATATCCAGGGGGCACTGAAGCTTTCTTT.